The 30 T cell receptor beta chains below all came from one sample that was sequenced in a study of PD-1 blockade in classical Hodgkin lymphoma. Patients all relapsed after autologous stem cell transplantation, and there was variation in brentuximab vedotin exposure. The repertoire was sequenced with immunoSEQ multiplex PCR; TCRdb's copy has only in-frame clones and lacks some. The sample has about 90,000 clones, about 93% seen once; the top ten hold about 2.7%. The sample consisted of peripheral blood mononuclear cells (PBMCs), taken before the second cycle of nivolumab. Every receptor here comes from a human donor with classical Hodgkin lymphoma.

The chain is built from TRBV19 and TRBJ2-2, with 10 bases that match TRBD2. The V gene's germline CDR1 is LNHDA and CDR2 SQIVND (reference sequence). The ends lost 5 bases at V and 7 bases at J; junction bases unmatched: 7. The CDR3 extends over 15 amino acids. For the CDR3, the DNA is TGTGCCAGTAGTTCCACTAGCGGGATTGGCGGGGAGCTGTTTTTT. It is translated as CASSSTSGIGGELFF.

The gene calls are TRBV28 and TRBJ1-5; D perhaps matches TRBD1 (5 bases). The CDR3 has 18 residues. From germline, CDR1 is MDHEN and CDR2 SYDVKM. The V end was cut by 2 bases, the J end by 0 bases, with 17 bases between. In DNA form, the CDR3 reads TGTGCCAGCAGTTTAAGAGGGCAGGGAATTTATAGCAATCAGCCCCAGCATTTT. This translates into CASSLRGQGIYSNQPQHF. Full variable domain (missing parts from reference TRBV28 and TRBJ1-5): DVKVTQSSRYLVKRTGEKVFLECVQDMDHENMFWYRQDPGLGLRLIYFSYDVKMKEKGDIPEGYSVSREKKERFSLILESASTNQTSMYLCASSLRGQGIYSNQPQHFGDGTRLSIL.

This rearrangement joins TRBV30 to TRBJ1-1; no reliable D call. Per the germline V gene, CDR1 is GTSNPN and CDR2 is SVGIG (reference sequence). V lost 4 bases and J lost 1, with 16 bases in between. The length of the CDR3 is 15 residues. In nucleotides, the CDR3 is TGTGCCTGGAAGTATCGGCTTACGACGAACACTGAAGCTTTCTTT. It yields the protein CAWKYRLTTNTEAFF.

The rearrangement links TRBV5-3 to TRBJ2-2, with D perhaps matching TRBD1 or TRBD2 (6 bases each). Being an ORF, TRBV5-3 has a function that is uncertain. The V end was cut by 5 bases, the J end by 5 bases, with 22 bases between. CDR3 length equals 17 residues. CDR3 sequence reads: CARSPIGWRGDTGELFF. CDR3 nucleotides: TGTGCCAGAAGTCCCATTGGTTGGAGGGGGGATACCGGGGAGCTGTTTTTT.

This chain connects TRBV5-4 to TRBJ2-7; D perhaps matches TRBD1 (6 bases). CDR1 and CDR2 from the germline V gene are SGHNT and YYREEE (reference sequence). The CDR3 length is 14 residues. Between the trimmed V and J ends, which lost 4 bases and 2 bases, there was a span of 13 bases. The CDR3 sequence is CASSDGQTPYEQYF. The CDR3 nucleotides are TGTGCCAGCAGCGACGGACAGACCCCCTACGAGCAGTACTTC.

The rearrangement links TRBV7-2 to TRBJ1-1, with no clear D. The CDR3 has 14 residues. The germline V gene encodes CDR1 SGHTA and CDR2 FQGNSA. V lost 1 base and J 1 base, leaving 7 bases between the germline ends. In nucleotides, the CDR3 is TGTGCCAGCAGCTTAGAGGGAGAGAACACTGAAGCTTTCTTT. Protein: CASSLEGENTEAFF.

This clone was recorded only once. The gene calls are TRBV9 and TRBJ2-7; TRBD2 matches 10 bases. This CDR3 is 16 amino acids long. The J segment lost 7 bases and the V segment lost 3 bases, leaving 13 bases of the junction unmatched. Germline V gene data show CDR1 as SGDLS and CDR2 as YYNGEE. The CDR3 coding sequence is TGTGCCAGCAGCGCCGATCCCGGGTATAGCGGGGGGGAGCAGTACTTC. It yields the protein CASSADPGYSGGEQYF.

The gene calls are TRBV28 and TRBJ2-7; D may correspond to TRBD1 or TRBD2 (6 bases each). V was cut by 4 bases and J by 2 bases, with 21 bases left in between. Germline V CDR1 and CDR2: MDHEN, SYDVKM. The CDR3 loop spans 17 amino acids. CDR3 sequence (DNA): TGTGCCAGCAGTTCCCAAGATAGGGGGGATAGGGCCTACGAGCAGTACTTC. This gives the protein CASSSQDRGDRAYEQYF. The full variable domain, with the rest looked up from reference TRBV28 and TRBJ2-7, is DVKVTQSSRYLVKRTGEKVFLECVQDMDHENMFWYRQDPGLGLRLIYFSYDVKMKEKGDIPEGYSVSREKKERFSLILESASTNQTSMYLCASSSQDRGDRAYEQYFGPGTRLTVT.

V is TRBV21-1 and J is TRBJ2-1; no DNA check was done on the table's D call, TRBD2. TRBV21-1 is noted as a pseudogene. The CDR3 runs to 16 residues. CDR3 in DNA: TGTGCCAGCAGCGTACGTCGGCGGGAGGCTTACAATGAGCAGTTCTTC. It yields the protein CASSVRRREAYNEQFF.

The table lists this clone with a few counts. The chain links TRBV7-9 to TRBJ1-1; D perhaps matches TRBD1 (5 bases). In germline, CDR1 is SEHNR, CDR2 FQNEAQ (reference sequence). This CDR3 region has 14 residues. Trimming removed 5 bases at V and 10 bases at J, with 20 bases between. CDR3 sequence reads: CASSPLSSLGGAFF. The CDR3 nucleotides are TGTGCCAGCAGCCCCCTCAGTTCTCTGGGGGGAGCTTTCTTT.

The chain is built from TRBV6-5 and TRBJ2-1; the D call may be TRBD1 or TRBD2 (5 bases each). This CDR3 spans 15 amino acids. Per the germline V gene, CDR1 is MNHEY and CDR2 is SVGAGI. Trimming took off 6 bases at V and 4 bases at J, with 16 bases between the two ends. In DNA, the CDR3 is TGTGCCAGCAGGCTCGAGGGGACGGGGTACAATGAGCAGTTCTTC. Its protein is CASRLEGTGYNEQFF.

The chain recombines TRBV5-1 with TRBJ2-5; TRBD1 agrees at 7 bases. V gave up 2 bases and J gave up 3 bases; unmatched junction bases: 10. The CDR3 consists of 16 residues. Germline CDR1 reads SGHRS; CDR2 reads YFSETQ. CDR3 in amino acids: CASSLNPGGPKETQYF. The CDR3 DNA is TGCGCCAGCAGCTTAAATCCAGGGGGACCAAAAGAGACCCAGTACTTC.

The CDR3 region is CASSLEAGRNEQFF. The CDR3 DNA sequence: TGCGCCAGCAGCTTGGAAGCAGGCAGAAATGAGCAGTTCTTC. The chain links TRBV5-1 to TRBJ2-1; D remains unclear. With 0 bases removed from V and 7 bases from J, the gap between germline ends came to 11 bases. Germline V lookup: CDR1 SGHRS, CDR2 YFSETQ. This CDR3 has 14 residues.

The genes are TRBV6-4 and TRBJ2-7; D may be TRBD2 (7 bases). V dropped 5 bases and J dropped 2 bases, with 19 bases sitting between them. In germline, CDR1 is MRHNA, CDR2 SNTAGT. This CDR3 has 16 amino acids. The CDR3 loop reads CASSPKGGRNPYEQYF. CDR3 DNA: TGTGCCAGCAGTCCCAAGGGGGGGAGGAACCCCTACGAGCAGTACTTC.

The genes are TRBV10-2 and TRBJ2-7, with D perhaps matching TRBD2 (6 bases). The V end was cut by 5 bases, the J end by 0 bases, with 14 bases between. Germline V gives CDR1 WSHSY, CDR2 SAAADI. This CDR3 has 15 amino acids. The CDR3 sequence is CASSTSGTHSYEQYF. Written as DNA, the CDR3 is TGCGCCAGCAGTACCTCCGGGACTCACTCCTACGAGCAGTACTTC.

The V gene is TRBV5-1, the J gene TRBJ2-7, with D unresolved. This CDR3 spans 14 amino acids. Trimming removed 0 bases from V and 2 bases from J, with 9 bases in between. Germline V gene data show CDR1 as SGHRS and CDR2 as YFSETQ. The DNA for the CDR3 is TGCGCCAGCAGCTTGGCCGATATAACCTACGAGCAGTACTTC. It is translated as CASSLADITYEQYF.

The chain combines TRBV6-1 with TRBJ2-5; possible D gene TRBD1, 6 bases. The CDR3 has 14 amino acids. V was clipped by 11 bases and J by 0 bases, with 16 bases between them. Germline CDR1 MNHNS, CDR2 SASEGT. The CDR3 DNA reads as TGTGCCTCCCGGTTACAGGGAAACCAAGAGACCCAGTACTTC. Translated, it gives CASRLQGNQETQYF.

This chain connects TRBV11-1 to TRBJ2-1; D gene ambiguous. The CDR3 sequence is 12 residues long. V was cut by 1 base and J by 9 bases, with 7 bases left in between. Looked up from germline, CDR1 is SGHAT and CDR2 is FQDESV (reference sequence). CDR3 amino acids: CASSLGAGEQFF. The CDR3 coding sequence is TGTGCCAGCAGCTTAGGGGCTGGTGAGCAGTTCTTC. Supplemented by reference TRBV11-1 and TRBJ2-1, the full variable domain reads EAEVAQSPRYKITEKSQAVAFWCDPISGHATLYWYRQILGQGPELLVQFQDESVVDDSQLPKDRFSAERLKGVDSTLKIQPAELGDSAMYLCASSLGAGEQFFGPGTRLTVL.

This sequence joins TRBV9 and TRBJ2-1; 10 bases are a match to TRBD2. Germline V CDR1 and CDR2: SGDLS, YYNGEE. The J segment lost 5 bases and the V segment lost 2 bases, leaving 4 bases of the junction unmatched. The CDR3 has 15 residues. CDR3 nucleotide sequence: TGTGCCAGCAGCGTGAGCGGGAGGGTAAACAATGAGCAGTTCTTC. Amino acids: CASSVSGRVNNEQFF.

V and J are TRBV30 and TRBJ2-2; TRBD2 agrees at 12 bases. The J segment lost 1 base and the V segment lost 4 bases, leaving 16 bases of the junction unmatched. This CDR3 is built from 20 residues. CDR1 and CDR2 from the germline V gene are GTSNPN and SVGIG (reference sequence). The CDR3 region is CAWKFIGLAGQKGNTGELFF. The CDR3 DNA sequence: TGTGCCTGGAAATTCATTGGACTAGCGGGACAAAAGGGGAACACCGGGGAGCTGTTTTTT.

The rearrangement links TRBV11-3 to TRBJ2-1; 15 bases map to TRBD2. CDR1 and CDR2 (germline): SGHNT, YENEEA. Trimming took 3 bases from V and 7 from J; bases not matched to a gene: 1. The length of the CDR3 is 15 residues. The CDR3 spells CASSLGLAGGNEQFF. The CDR3 DNA reads as TGTGCCAGCAGCTTGGGACTAGCGGGAGGTAATGAGCAGTTCTTC.

J is TRBJ1-2 and V is TRBV7-6; 10 positions agree with TRBD1. The J segment lost 1 base and the V segment lost 4 bases, leaving 6 bases of the junction unmatched. The CDR3 has 16 residues. Germline V lookup: CDR1 SGHVS, CDR2 FNYEAQ. The CDR3 nucleotides read TGTGCCAGCAGCTACGAGACAGGGGGCGGTAACTATGGCTACACCTTC. Its protein product is CASSYETGGGNYGYTF. Supplemented by reference TRBV7-6 and TRBJ1-2, the full variable domain reads GAGVSQSPRYKVTKRGQDVALRCDPISGHVSLYWYRQALGQGPEFLTYFNYEAQQDKSGLPNDRFSAERPEGSISTLTIQRTEQRDSAMYRCASSYETGGGNYGYTFGSGTRLTVV.

The chain links TRBV6-6 to TRBJ2-7, with a possible D match to TRBD1 (6 bases). CDR3 size: 14 residues. The germline CDR1 and CDR2 sequences are MNHNY and SVGAGI (reference sequence). V lost 5 bases to trimming and J lost 3 bases, with 14 bases between them. The chain's CDR3 is CASSTTGRLYEQYF. DNA of the CDR3: TGTGCCAGCAGTACGACAGGTAGGCTCTACGAGCAGTACTTC.

The chain joins TRBV10-1 to TRBJ1-1; D is unresolved. CDR1 is WNHNN, CDR2 SYGVQD, per germline (reference sequence). Trimming removed 3 bases at V and 7 bases at J, with 21 bases between. The CDR3 loop spans 16 amino acids. Written as DNA, the CDR3 is TGCGCCAGCAGTGACCACGACAATATGGGCCTATATGAAGCTTTCTTT. Encoded protein: CASSDHDNMGLYEAFF.

V and J are TRBV27 and TRBJ2-6, with TRBD1 matching 9 bases. Germline loops: CDR1 MNHEY, CDR2 SMNVEV (reference sequence). The CDR3 sequence is 18 residues long. The V and J ends lost 2 bases and 0 bases, in that order; junction bases with no gene match: 5. CDR3 sequence reads: CASSLMGQGYSGANVLTF. The CDR3 nucleotides are TGTGCCAGCAGTTTAATGGGACAGGGATACTCTGGGGCCAACGTCCTGACTTTC.

This chain joins TRBV29-1 and TRBJ2-5, with D perhaps assigned TRBD1 or TRBD2 (5 bases each). Germline lookup yields CDR1 SQVTM and CDR2 ANQGSEA. The CDR3 has 12 amino acids. The germline V and J ends were trimmed by 7 bases and 1 base, with 10 bases remaining between them. CDR3 sequence: CSGVGGQETQYF. The CDR3 DNA reads as TGCAGCGGGGTTGGGGGCCAAGAGACCCAGTACTTC. Full variable domain (missing parts from reference TRBV29-1 and TRBJ2-5): SAVISQKPSRDICQRGTSLTIQCQVDSQVTMMFWYRQQPGQSLTLIATANQGSEATYESGFVIDKFPISRPNLTFSTLTVSNMSPEDSSIYLCSGVGGQETQYFGPGTRLLVL.

The chain recombines TRBV6-5 with TRBJ2-6; no reliable D call. Trimming stripped 5 bases from V and 12 bases from J, with 11 bases between. The CDR3 consists of 12 residues. CDR1 is MNHEY, CDR2 SVGAGI, per germline. The CDR3 loop is CASSPPSSVLTF. CDR3 nucleotide sequence: TGTGCCAGCAGTCCCCCTTCCAGCGTCCTGACTTTC.

This chain uses TRBV6-1 with TRBJ2-5; D is perhaps TRBD1 (6 bases). The CDR3 extends over 13 amino acids. CDR1 is MNHNS and CDR2 is SASEGT in the germline V gene. The germline V and J ends were trimmed by 8 bases and 2 bases, with 12 bases remaining between them. The CDR3: CASCTGLQETQYF. The DNA of the CDR3 is TGTGCCAGCTGTACAGGGCTGCAAGAGACCCAGTACTTC.

This clone has only one observation. The gene calls are TRBV28 and TRBJ2-2; no firm D call. V lost 5 bases to trimming and J lost 2 bases, with 15 bases between them. Germline CDR1 is MDHEN and CDR2 is SYDVKM. The CDR3 spans 16 residues. DNA of the CDR3: TGTGCCAGCAGTGTCCTACGATCAATAAACACCGGGGAGCTGTTTTTT. Its protein is CASSVLRSINTGELFF.

The CDR3: CASSLFGGTSSYNEQFF. CDR3 bases: TGTGCCAGCAGTTTATTTGGCGGGACTAGCTCCTACAATGAGCAGTTCTTC. The gene calls are TRBV28 and TRBJ2-1; 8 nucleotides agree with TRBD2. Germline CDR1 reads MDHEN; CDR2 reads SYDVKM. V gave up 1 base and J gave up 0 bases; unmatched junction bases: 5. The CDR3 loop spans 17 amino acids.